This T cell receptor beta chain was obtained from a study of shared clonotypes between healthy human individuals. Overall study results and limits: Naive subsets tended to show greater estimated richness than memory subsets. Generation probability values for non-shared clonotypes were lower than those for clonotypes shared by all four donors. Researchers sampled blood only, noting tissue repertoires likely differ.

Repertoires were generated with immunoSEQ multiplex PCR, while TCRdb's copy carries only in-frame clones and drops some. The sample consists of about 2 million clones, 85% to 95% of them appearing once. There were only Caucasian adults among the donors, and all lived in Nashville, Tennessee. For this clone: The target antigen is unknown.

This clonotype originated in a man aged 18-30 years in good health. Material for sequencing was naive CD4+ T cells sorted from blood. The subset: CD45RA+ positively selected.

CDR3 amino acids: CASMSDLTGELFF. For the CDR3, the DNA is TGTGCCAGCATGAGCGATCTCACCGGGGAGCTGTTTTTT. The chain employs TRBV6-4 and TRBJ2-2; D is uncertain. V shed 7 bases and J shed 4 bases, with 10 bases lying between them. The CDR3 loop spans 13 amino acids. From germline, CDR1 is MRHNA and CDR2 SNTAGT.